These T cell receptor beta chains were read from a single sample in a study of T cells after posttransplantation cyclophosphamide. Data came from immunoSEQ multiplex PCR; TCRdb stores just in-frame clones and leaves some out. The sample has 15,000 to 20,000 clones, about 82% seen once. Sequenced here: PBMCs, sampled nearly 450 days after allogeneic stem cell transplant with calcineurin inhibitor and methotrexate. Receptors originate from a male patient between 25 and 40 years old who received an allogeneic stem cell transplant from an unrelated donor, was CMV-positive, and had acute and chronic GVHD. Some T cells may arise from the graft donor. Each CDR3 is given with its conserved first and last residue. D genes are given only for firm matches. Not every row has a clone size; where given, it reads once, few, many or a size class.

V	D	length	size	J	DNA	CDR3
TRBV7-2	TRBD2	17	few	TRBJ2-7	TGTGCCAGCAGCCCCAGCTTAGTTCTAGCGGTCCGCTACGAGCAGTACTTC	CASSPSLVLAVRYEQYF
TRBV4-2	-	18	-	TRBJ1-3	TGTGCCAGCAGCCAAGCGGGGATGGGGAGCAGGAAGGGAAACACCATATATTTT	CASSQAGMGSRKGNTIYF
TRBV11-2	-	17	-	TRBJ1-4	TGTGCCAGCAGCTTAGATATCGCAGTATTTAAAGGGGGTCAACTGTTTTTT	CASSLDIAVFKGGQLFF
TRBV6-1	TRBD1	19	-	TRBJ1-6	TGTGCCAGCAGTGATCAGGGGGCGCCAGGGGGCTCCTATAATTCACCCCTCCACTTT	CASSDQGAPGGSYNSPLHF
TRBV9	-	17	-	TRBJ1-1	TGTGCCAGCAGCGTAGGAATGGGGCTAAATACCGTCGCTGAAGCTTTCTTT	CASSVGMGLNTVAEAFF
TRBV5-5	TRBD1	15	-	TRBJ2-7	TGTGCCAGCAGCGCCGGGACAGGGGATAGCTACGAGCAGTACTTC	CASSAGTGDSYEQYF
TRBV25-1	-	14	-	TRBJ1-4	TGTGCCAGCAGTGTCCAGGGGCGCGGTGAAAAACTGTTTTTT	CASSVQGRGEKLFF
TRBV19	-	14	-	TRBJ2-3	TGTGCCAGTAGCCCAGGGTATAGCACAGATACGCAGTATTTT	CASSPGYSTDTQYF
TRBV28	TRBD2	16	once	TRBJ2-1	TGTGCCAGCAGTTTAATAACTAGCGGGGCCTACAATGAGCAGTTCTTC	CASSLITSGAYNEQFF
TRBV29-1	-	13	-	TRBJ1-2	TGCAGCGTTATGGAGGCAGGCCGCTATGGCTACACCTTC	CSVMEAGRYGYTF
TRBV15	-	14	-	TRBJ2-1	TGTGCCACCAGCACGTCCGGGACCTACAATGAGCAGTTCTTC	CATSTSGTYNEQFF
TRBV2	TRBD2	18	-	TRBJ2-1	TGTGCCAGCAGTGAGTTTTCTAGCGGGGTGAGCTCCTACAATGAGCAGTTCTTC	CASSEFSSGVSSYNEQFF
TRBV12-5	TRBD1	12	-	TRBJ2-7	TGTGCTAGTGGAGGACAGGGCTACGAGCAGTACTTC	CASGGQGYEQYF
TRBV19	-	13	-	TRBJ1-1	TGTGCCAGCCTATCCGGGACTGATTATGAAGCTTTCTTT	CASLSGTDYEAFF
TRBV6-1	-	11	-	TRBJ2-7	TGTGCCAGCAGTCAGGGATCCGAGCAGTACTTC	CASSQGSEQYF
TRBV9	TRBD2	19	-	TRBJ2-3	TGTGCCAGCAGCCTAGGCCCCTGGACTAGCGGGAGTGGCACAGATACGCAGTATTTT	CASSLGPWTSGSGTDTQYF
TRBV5-1	-	13	-	TRBJ2-5	TGCGCCAGCAGCGGCGGGGGCAAAGAGACCCAGTACTTC	CASSGGGKETQYF
TRBV19	TRBD2	15	-	TRBJ2-2	TGTGCCAGTAGTGAACAGCGGGGGGGGACCGGGGAGCTGTTTTTT	CASSEQRGGTGELFF
TRBV30	TRBD2	14	-	TRBJ2-1	TGTGCCTGGACGGGACTAGGTGGGGTCAATGAGCAGTTCTTC	CAWTGLGGVNEQFF
TRBV9	-	15	-	TRBJ2-7	TGTGCCAGCAGCGTAGCTGGGCAGGGTAACCACGAGCAGTACTTC	CASSVAGQGNHEQYF
TRBV2	-	13	-	TRBJ2-1	TGTGCCAGCAGTGTACTAGCTCTGATTGAGCAGTTCTTC	CASSVLALIEQFF
TRBV19	TRBD1	15	-	TRBJ2-3	TGTGCCAGTAGTATAGAGGGGGACAGGGCGGATACGCAGTATTTT	CASSIEGDRADTQYF
TRBV7-2	TRBD1	15	-	TRBJ1-1	TGTGCCAGCAGCTTCTTCCCGACAGGGGGCACTGAAGCTTTCTTT	CASSFFPTGGTEAFF
TRBV16	-	14	-	TRBJ2-7	TGTGCCAGCAGCCAATCTTCCAGGGGACGCGAGCAGTACTTC	CASSQSSRGREQYF
TRBV28	TRBD2	16	-	TRBJ2-1	TGTGCCAGCAGTTTAATTACTAGCGGGATTTACAATGAGCAGTTCTTC	CASSLITSGIYNEQFF
TRBV2	-	13	-	TRBJ1-5	TGTGCCAGCAGTGGGGGGGAGGACCAGCCCCAGCATTTT	CASSGGEDQPQHF
TRBV27	TRBD2	14	once	TRBJ2-1	TGTGCCAGCAGCCTAATGGCGGGAGTGGATGAGCAGTTCTTC	CASSLMAGVDEQFF
TRBV19	-	14	once	TRBJ2-5	TGTGCCAGTAGTAAACCCAGGGTGACGGAGACCCAGTACTTC	CASSKPRVTETQYF
TRBV18	TRBD1	16	-	TRBJ2-7	TGTGCCAGCTCACCTCTCCCTGGGACAGGGGGCCACGAGCAGTACTTC	CASSPLPGTGGHEQYF
TRBV19	TRBD1	16	once	TRBJ2-5	TGTGCCAGTAGCGATTCTCCAGGGACAGTACAAGAGACCCAGTACTTC	CASSDSPGTVQETQYF